This paragraph covers one T cell receptor beta chain sequence. Its antigen is undetermined. Treatment reported: roughly ten-day PBMC culture with coronavirus spike peptide pools or control peptides (ViraFEST assay). Half the medium was replaced with fresh IL-2 medium on days 3 and 7. Deletions cut 3 bases from V and 6 bases from J, with 7 bases between. This CDR3 comprises 12 residues. Germline V gene data show CDR1 as SNHLY and CDR2 as FYNNEI. The data were obtained in a study of vaccination and CD4 T cells after COVID-19. The overall study: Once diagnosed, patients had post-COVID samples drawn a median approximately 99 days later (range 35 to 161).

Cultured CD4+ T-cell DNA underwent Oncomine TCR Beta short-read sequencing. Cultures of CD4+ T cells served as the source for extracting genomic DNA. Using its own MiXCR run on the PCR reads, TCRdb lists one record per CDR3 protein. The table records fewer than 9,500 distinct CDR3 sequences, roughly 56% of them present only once. The receptor comes from a human donor who had recovered from COVID-19. V is TRBV2 and J is TRBJ2-3, with D tentatively TRBD1 or TRBD2 (6 bases each). The specimen sequenced was CD4+ T cells from blood, cultured in vitro. The CDR3 is CASSDGGDTQYF. The CDR3 nucleotides are TGTGCCAGCAGTGACGGGGGCGATACGCAGTATTTT.